The following is a TCR beta chain sequence with its context. Using immunoSEQ multiplex PCR, the repertoire was profiled, and TCRdb retains in-frame clones only, with some absent. The sample shows a few hundred thousand clones, approximately 85% of them seen only once. The entry originates in a study of blood T cell repertoires in COVID-19. Study details: T cells, B-cell-depleted T cells, or PBMCs supplied cDNA or gDNA.

V shed 5 bases and J shed 9 bases, with 10 bases lying between them. Germline CDR1 is SNHLY and CDR2 is FYNNEI. This CDR3 spans 12 amino acids. This TCR was recovered from a human donor in a cohort sampled during active COVID-19. This chain connects TRBV2 to TRBJ2-2, with D maybe TRBD2 (5 bases). The sequenced sample consisted of peripheral blood. Here the CDR3 reads CASSPRDRELFF. CDR3 DNA sequence: TGTGCCAGCAGTCCGAGGGATCGGGAGCTGTTTTTT.